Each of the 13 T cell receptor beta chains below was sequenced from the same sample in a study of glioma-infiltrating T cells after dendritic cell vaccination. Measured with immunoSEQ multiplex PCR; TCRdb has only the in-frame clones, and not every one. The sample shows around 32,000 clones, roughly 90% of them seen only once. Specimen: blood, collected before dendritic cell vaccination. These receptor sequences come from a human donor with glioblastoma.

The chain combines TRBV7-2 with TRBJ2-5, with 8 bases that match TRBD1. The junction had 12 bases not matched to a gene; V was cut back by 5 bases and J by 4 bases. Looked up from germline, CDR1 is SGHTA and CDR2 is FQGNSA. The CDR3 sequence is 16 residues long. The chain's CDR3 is CASSPRPRGQGETQYF. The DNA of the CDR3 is TGTGCCAGCAGCCCCCGCCCACGAGGACAGGGAGAGACCCAGTACTTC. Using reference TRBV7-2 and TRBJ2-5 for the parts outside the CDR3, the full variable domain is GAGVSQSPSNKVTEKGKDVELRCDPISGHTALYWYRQSLGQGLEFLIYFQGNSAPDKSGLPSDRFSAERTGGSVSTLTIQRTQQEDSAVYLCASSPRPRGQGETQYFGPGTRLLVL.

CDR3 nucleotide sequence: TGTGCCAGTAGTATAGAGGAGGGGGAGCTGTTTTTT. The encoded protein is CASSIEEGELFF. The V and J genes are TRBV19 and TRBJ2-2; no definite D call. Germline V lookup: CDR1 LNHDA, CDR2 SQIVND (reference sequence). The CDR3 runs to 12 residues. The germline V and J ends were trimmed by 0 bases and 8 bases, with 4 bases remaining between them.

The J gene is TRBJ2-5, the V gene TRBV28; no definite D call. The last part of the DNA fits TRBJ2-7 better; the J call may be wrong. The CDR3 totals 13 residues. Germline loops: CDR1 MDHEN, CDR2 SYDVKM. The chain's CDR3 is CASSRGSRYEQYF. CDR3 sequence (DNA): TGTGCCAGCAGCCGCGGCAGCCGCTACGAGCAGTACTTC.

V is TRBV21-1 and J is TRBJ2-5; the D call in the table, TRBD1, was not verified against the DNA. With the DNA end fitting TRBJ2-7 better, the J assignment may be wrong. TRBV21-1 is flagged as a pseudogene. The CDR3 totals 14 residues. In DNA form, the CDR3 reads TGTGCCAGCAGCCCGCCAGGGGTCCAATACGAGCAGTACTTC. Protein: CASSPPGVQYEQYF.

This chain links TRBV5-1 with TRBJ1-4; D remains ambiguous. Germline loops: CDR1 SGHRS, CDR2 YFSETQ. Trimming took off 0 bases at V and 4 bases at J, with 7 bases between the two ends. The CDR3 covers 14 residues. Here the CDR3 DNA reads TGCGCCAGCAGCTTGGTGGCTGATAATGAAAAACTGTTTTTT. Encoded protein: CASSLVADNEKLFF.

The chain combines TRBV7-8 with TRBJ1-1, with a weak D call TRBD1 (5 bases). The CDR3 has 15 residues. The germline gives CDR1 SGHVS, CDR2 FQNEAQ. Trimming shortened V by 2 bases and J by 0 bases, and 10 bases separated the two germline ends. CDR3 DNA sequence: TGTGCCAGCAGCTTACGTGGGGGGTTGAACACTGAAGCTTTCTTT. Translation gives CASSLRGGLNTEAFF.

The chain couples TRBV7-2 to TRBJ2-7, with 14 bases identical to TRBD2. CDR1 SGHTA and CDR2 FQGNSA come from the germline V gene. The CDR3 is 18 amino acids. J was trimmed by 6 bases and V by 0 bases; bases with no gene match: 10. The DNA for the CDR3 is TGTGCCAGCAGCTTAGCGGTGGAGACTAGCGGGGGGGTAGGCGAGCAGTACTTC. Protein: CASSLAVETSGGVGEQYF.

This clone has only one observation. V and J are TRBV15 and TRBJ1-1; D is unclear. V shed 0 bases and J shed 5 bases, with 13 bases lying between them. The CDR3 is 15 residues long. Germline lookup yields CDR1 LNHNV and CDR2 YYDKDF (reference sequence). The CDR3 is CATSRDPYSGTEAFF. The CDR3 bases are TGTGCCACCAGCAGAGATCCCTACTCCGGGACTGAAGCTTTCTTT.

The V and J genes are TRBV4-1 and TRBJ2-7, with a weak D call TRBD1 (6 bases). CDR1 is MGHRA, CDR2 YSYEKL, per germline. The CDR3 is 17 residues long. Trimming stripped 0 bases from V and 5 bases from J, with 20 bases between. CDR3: CASSQDSAGDQQDEQYF. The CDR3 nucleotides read TGCGCCAGCAGCCAAGATTCGGCAGGGGATCAGCAGGACGAGCAGTACTTC.

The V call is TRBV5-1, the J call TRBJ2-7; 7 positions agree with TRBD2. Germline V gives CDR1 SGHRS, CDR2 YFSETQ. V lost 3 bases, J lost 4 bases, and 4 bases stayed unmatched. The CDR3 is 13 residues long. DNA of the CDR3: TGCGCCAGCAGCTCCGGACTAGATTACGAGCAGTACTTC. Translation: CASSSGLDYEQYF.

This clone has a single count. The CDR3 region is CASSSRTVEAGELFF. The CDR3 DNA is TGTGCCAGCAGCTCAAGGACAGTAGAGGCCGGGGAGCTGTTTTTT. The V gene is TRBV7-6, the J gene TRBJ2-2; tentatively, D is TRBD1 (6 bases). Germline V CDR1 and CDR2: SGHVS, FNYEAQ. The V gene lost 4 bases and the J gene lost 6 bases, with 15 bases spanning the gap. This CDR3 has 15 residues.

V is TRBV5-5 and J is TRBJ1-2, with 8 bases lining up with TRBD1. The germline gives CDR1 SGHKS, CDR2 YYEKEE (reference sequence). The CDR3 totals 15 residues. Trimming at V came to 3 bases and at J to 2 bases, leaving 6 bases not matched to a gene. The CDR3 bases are TGTGCCAGCAGCTACGCGACAGGGGCGAACTATGGCTACACCTTC. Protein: CASSYATGANYGYTF.

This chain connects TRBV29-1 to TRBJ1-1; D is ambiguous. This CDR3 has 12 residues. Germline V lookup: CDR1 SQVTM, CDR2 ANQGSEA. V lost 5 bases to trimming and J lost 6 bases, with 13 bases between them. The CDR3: CSVSPPYAEAFF. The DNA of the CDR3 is TGCAGCGTTTCACCCCCCTACGCTGAAGCTTTCTTT.